The clone carrying this TCR beta chain has just a few counts. This sample was taken from a study of T-cell memory formation after mild COVID-19. TCRdb re-called the 5' RACE reads with MiXCR, one entry per CDR3 protein. The sample has 400,000 or so distinct CDR3 sequences, about 20% seen once. Trimming removed 5 bases from V and 3 bases from J, with 14 bases in between. Germline CDR1 and CDR2: MDHEN and SYDVKM. CDR3 size: 14 residues. This chain connects TRBV28 to TRBJ2-7; D is possibly TRBD2 (5 bases). This TCR came from an adult woman who had mild COVID-19 (a few samples of this study predate the infection). Cell type and time point are not known. Material: PBMCs or a T cell subset sorted from them (not recorded which). CDR3 DNA: TGTGCCAGCAGTGCCCTTGCGGGCCGCTACGAGCAGTACTTC. Protein product: CASSALAGRYEQYF.